This T cell receptor (beta chain) was found in a study of blood T cell repertoires in COVID-19. Clones were sequenced by immunoSEQ multiplex PCR, and TCRdb holds only the in-frame ones, with some missing. Among under 450,000 clones listed, about 89% were seen once. The CDR3 covers 18 residues. V lost 4 bases and J lost 2; bases outside the gene matches: 12. Germline values: CDR1 SGHNT, CDR2 YYREEE (reference sequence). Participants were aged about 18 to 89 years from about two dozen US areas. Participant reports of clinical history set cohort assignment. J is TRBJ2-5 and V is TRBV5-4, with 12 bases matching TRBD2. Source material: PBMCs or T cells enriched from blood (not recorded which). This TCR came from a man aged 30 to 39 who had recovered from COVID-19. The CDR3 DNA reads TGTGCCAGCAGCACACGCACCCTAGCGGGGGGGTTGCAAGAGACCCAGTACTTC. Protein: CASSTRTLAGGLQETQYF.